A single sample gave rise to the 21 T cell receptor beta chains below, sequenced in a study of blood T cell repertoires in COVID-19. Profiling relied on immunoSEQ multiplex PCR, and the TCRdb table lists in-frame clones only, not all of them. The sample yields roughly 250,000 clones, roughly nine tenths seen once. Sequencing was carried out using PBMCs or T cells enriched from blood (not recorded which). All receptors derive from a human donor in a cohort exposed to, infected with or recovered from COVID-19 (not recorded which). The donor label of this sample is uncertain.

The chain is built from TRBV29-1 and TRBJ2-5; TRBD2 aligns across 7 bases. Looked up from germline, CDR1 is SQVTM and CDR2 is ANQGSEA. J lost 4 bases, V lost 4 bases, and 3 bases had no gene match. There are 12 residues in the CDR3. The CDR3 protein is CSVATSAETQYF. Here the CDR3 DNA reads TGCAGCGTTGCCACTAGCGCAGAGACCCAGTACTTC.

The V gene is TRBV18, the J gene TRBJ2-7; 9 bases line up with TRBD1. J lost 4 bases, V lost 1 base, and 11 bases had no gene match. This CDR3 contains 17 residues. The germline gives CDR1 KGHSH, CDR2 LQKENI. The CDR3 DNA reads TGTGCCAGCTCACCACGCCAGACCGGGACAGGGCGGTACGAGCAGTACTTC. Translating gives CASSPRQTGTGRYEQYF.

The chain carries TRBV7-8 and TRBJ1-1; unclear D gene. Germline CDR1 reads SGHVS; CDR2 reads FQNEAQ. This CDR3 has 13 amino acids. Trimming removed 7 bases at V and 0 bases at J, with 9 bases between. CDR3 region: CASNTKMNTEAFF. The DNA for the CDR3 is TGTGCCAGCAACACCAAGATGAACACTGAAGCTTTCTTT.

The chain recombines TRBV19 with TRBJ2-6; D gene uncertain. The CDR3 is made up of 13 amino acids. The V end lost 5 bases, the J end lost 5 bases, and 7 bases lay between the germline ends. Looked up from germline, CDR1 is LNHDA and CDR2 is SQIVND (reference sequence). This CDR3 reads CASSVRWANVLTF. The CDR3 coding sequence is TGTGCCAGTAGTGTCAGATGGGCCAACGTCCTGACTTTC.

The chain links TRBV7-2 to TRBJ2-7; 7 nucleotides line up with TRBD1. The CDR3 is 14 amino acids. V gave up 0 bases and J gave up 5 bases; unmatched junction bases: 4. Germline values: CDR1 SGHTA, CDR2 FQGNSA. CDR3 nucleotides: TGTGCCAGCAGCTTAGCTGGGACAGAGAACGAGCAGTACTTC. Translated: CASSLAGTENEQYF.

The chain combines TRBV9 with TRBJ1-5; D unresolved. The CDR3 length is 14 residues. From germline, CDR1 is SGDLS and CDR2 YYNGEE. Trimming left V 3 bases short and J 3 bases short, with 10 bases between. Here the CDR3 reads CASSGGGVNQPQHF. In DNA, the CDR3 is TGTGCCAGCAGCGGAGGCGGGGTCAATCAGCCCCAGCATTTT.

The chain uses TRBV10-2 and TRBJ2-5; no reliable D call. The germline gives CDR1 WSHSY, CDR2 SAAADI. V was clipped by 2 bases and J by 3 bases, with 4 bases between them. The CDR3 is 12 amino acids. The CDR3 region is CASSEIEETQYF. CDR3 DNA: TGCGCCAGCAGTGAGATCGAAGAGACCCAGTACTTC.

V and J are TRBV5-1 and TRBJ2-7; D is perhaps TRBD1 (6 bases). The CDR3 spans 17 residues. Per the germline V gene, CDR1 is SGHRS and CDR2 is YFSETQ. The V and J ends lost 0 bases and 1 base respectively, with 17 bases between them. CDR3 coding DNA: TGCGCCAGCAGCTTGGGGCGTTGGGGCAGGGGATCCTACGAGCAGTACTTC. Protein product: CASSLGRWGRGSYEQYF.

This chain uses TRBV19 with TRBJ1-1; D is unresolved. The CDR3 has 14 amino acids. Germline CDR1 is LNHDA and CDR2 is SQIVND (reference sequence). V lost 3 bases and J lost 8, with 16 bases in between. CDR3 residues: CASSMGAAQNEAFF. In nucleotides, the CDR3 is TGTGCCAGTAGTATGGGCGCCGCCCAAAACGAAGCTTTCTTT.

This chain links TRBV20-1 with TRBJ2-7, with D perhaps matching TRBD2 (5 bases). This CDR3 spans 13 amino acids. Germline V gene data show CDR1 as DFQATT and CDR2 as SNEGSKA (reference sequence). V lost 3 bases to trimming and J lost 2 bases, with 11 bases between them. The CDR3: CSASYQEAYEQYF. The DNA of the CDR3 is TGCAGTGCTAGTTATCAGGAGGCCTACGAGCAGTACTTC.

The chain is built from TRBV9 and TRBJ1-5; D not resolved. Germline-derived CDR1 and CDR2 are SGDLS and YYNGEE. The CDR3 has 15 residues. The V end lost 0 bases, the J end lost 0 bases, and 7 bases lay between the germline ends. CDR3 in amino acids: CASSVGQNSNQPQHF. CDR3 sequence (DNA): TGTGCCAGCAGCGTAGGCCAGAATAGCAATCAGCCCCAGCATTTT.

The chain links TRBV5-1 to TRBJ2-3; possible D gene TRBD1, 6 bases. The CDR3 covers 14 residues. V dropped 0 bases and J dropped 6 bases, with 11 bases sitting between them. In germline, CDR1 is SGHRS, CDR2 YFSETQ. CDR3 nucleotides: TGCGCCAGCAGCTTGGGGGGGCCGGAGGATACGCAGTATTTT. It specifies CASSLGGPEDTQYF. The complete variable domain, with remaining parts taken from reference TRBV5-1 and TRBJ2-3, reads KAGVTQTPRYLIKTRGQQVTLSCSPISGHRSVSWYQQTPGQGLQFLFEYFSETQRNKGNFPGRFSGRQFSNSRSEMNVSTLELGDSALYLCASSLGGPEDTQYFGPGTRLTVL.

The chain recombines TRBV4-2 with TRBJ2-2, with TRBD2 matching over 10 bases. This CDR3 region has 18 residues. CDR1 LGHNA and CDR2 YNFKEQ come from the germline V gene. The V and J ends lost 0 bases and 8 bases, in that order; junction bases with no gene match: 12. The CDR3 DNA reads TGTGCCAGCAGCCAAGATAACCCCAGCGGGGGGGCCTCAGGGGAGCTGTTTTTT. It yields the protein CASSQDNPSGGASGELFF.

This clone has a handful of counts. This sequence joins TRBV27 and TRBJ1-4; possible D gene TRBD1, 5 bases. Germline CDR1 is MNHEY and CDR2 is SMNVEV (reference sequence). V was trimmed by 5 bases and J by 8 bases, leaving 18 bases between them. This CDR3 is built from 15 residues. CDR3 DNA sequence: TGTGCCAGCAGTAACAGCGGGGCGCGAGGCGAAAAACTGTTTTTT. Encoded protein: CASSNSGARGEKLFF.

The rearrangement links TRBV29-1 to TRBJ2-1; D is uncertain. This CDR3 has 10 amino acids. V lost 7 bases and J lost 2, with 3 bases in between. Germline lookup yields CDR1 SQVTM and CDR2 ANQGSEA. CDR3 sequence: CSGAYNEQFF. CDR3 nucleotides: TGCAGCGGCGCCTACAATGAGCAGTTCTTC.

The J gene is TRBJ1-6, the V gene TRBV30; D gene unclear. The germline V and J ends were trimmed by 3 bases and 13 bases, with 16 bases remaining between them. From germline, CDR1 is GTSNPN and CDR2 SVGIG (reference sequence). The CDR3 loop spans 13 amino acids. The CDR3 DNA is TGTGCCTGGAGGGCTGGCCCAGGCACTCCCCTCCACTTT. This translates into CAWRAGPGTPLHF.

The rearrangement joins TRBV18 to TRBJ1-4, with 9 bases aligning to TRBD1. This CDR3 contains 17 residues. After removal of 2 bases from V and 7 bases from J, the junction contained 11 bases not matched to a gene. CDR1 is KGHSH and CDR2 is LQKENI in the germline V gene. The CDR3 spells CASSPEHLQGASEKLFF. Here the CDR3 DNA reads TGTGCCAGCTCACCAGAACATCTACAGGGGGCGAGTGAAAAACTGTTTTTT.

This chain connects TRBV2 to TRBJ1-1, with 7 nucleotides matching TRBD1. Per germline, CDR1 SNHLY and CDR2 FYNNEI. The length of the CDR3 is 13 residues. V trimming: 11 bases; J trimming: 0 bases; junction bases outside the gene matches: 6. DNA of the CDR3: TGTGCCGTCCAAGACAGGGTGAACACTGAAGCTTTCTTT. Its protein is CAVQDRVNTEAFF.

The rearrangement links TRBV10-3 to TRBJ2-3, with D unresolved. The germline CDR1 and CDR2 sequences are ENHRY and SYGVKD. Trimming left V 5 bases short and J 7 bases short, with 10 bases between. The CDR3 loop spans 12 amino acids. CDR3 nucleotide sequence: TGTGCCATCAGTAAGAACTTATATACGCAGTATTTT. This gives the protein CAISKNLYTQYF.

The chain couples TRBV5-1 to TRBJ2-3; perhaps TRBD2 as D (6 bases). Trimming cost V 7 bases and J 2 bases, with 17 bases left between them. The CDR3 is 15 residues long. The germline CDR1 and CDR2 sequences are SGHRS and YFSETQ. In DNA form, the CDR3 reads TGCGCCAGCTCGCCCTTAACGGGAGCCACAGATACGCAGTATTTT. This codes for CASSPLTGATDTQYF.

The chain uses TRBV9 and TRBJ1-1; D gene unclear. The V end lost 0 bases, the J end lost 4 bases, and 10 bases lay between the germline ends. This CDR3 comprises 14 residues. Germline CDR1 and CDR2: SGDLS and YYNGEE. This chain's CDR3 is CASSVGAGFTEAFF. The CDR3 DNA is TGTGCCAGCAGCGTAGGAGCCGGGTTCACTGAAGCTTTCTTT.